This TCR beta chain was captured by sequencing in a study of cytotoxic CD8 clonotypes in ibrutinib-treated CLL (dated by TCRdb to 2020 to 2023). In the study overall: The cohort had ten to twelve relapsed/refractory and 15 treatment-naive patients; under 18 were IGHV unmutated. Partial responses were observed in roughly 25 patients and complete responses in 2; after a median follow-up of around 68 months, remission was maintained in about 15 patients and progression was observed in roughly twelve. Samples at response were collected after a median of about 12 months of treatment, with a range of about 6 to 40 months. An average of around 250,000 productive templates and some 99,000 productive rearrangements was obtained per sample. Of the approximately 94 people in the trial, around 25 had longitudinal samples available. Cryopreserved peripheral blood mononuclear cells were collected before treatment, at response, and at either disease progression or sustained remission. The paper as a whole reports these results and caveats: Clonality increased at ibrutinib response, stayed stable in sustained remission, and fell back toward baseline at progression. Lymph node repertoires were not examined, and the timing of sampling was not matched between patients in sustained remission and those whose disease progressed. At baseline, clonality was higher than in age-matched healthy donors and showed a strong correlation with circulating CD8+ T-cell counts. Public clonotypes were rare and either contracted or stayed stable during treatment, and the rise in clonality at ibrutinib response reflected the expansion of private clonotypes.

A remark on this clone: Its recognized antigen is unknown. The record has no base qualities; no much larger clone is one base away.

For TCR beta library preparation, approximately 2.2 micrograms of genomic DNA were isolated from cryopreserved PBMCs. Longitudinal blood samples from CLL patients on ibrutinib monotherapy were analyzed using high-throughput TCR beta sequencing. Patients were enrolled in a phase 2 open-label single-center ibrutinib monotherapy trial. A MiSeq instrument was used for deep resolution sequencing, which targeted depths ranging from 1 in 1 million up to 1 in 200,000 T cells, with coverage averaging 10x for each clonotype. TCR beta libraries were generated with the immunoSEQ hsTCRB Kit. Per the source publication's procedure: The data were analyzed with ImmunoSEQ Analyzer and ImmunoSEQ Data Assistant, and V, D and J gene assignments followed IMGT definitions. Clonality, which ranges from 0 to 1, was calculated by subtracting the normalized Shannon entropy of productive rearrangement frequencies from one. Public clonotype analysis was restricted to overrepresented clonotypes comprising at least 0.05% of each patient's repertoire. Fewer than 15 repertoires from age-matched healthy donors, obtained from immuneACCESS, served as clonality controls. What TCRdb holds here is the immuneACCESS table cut down to in-frame rearrangements. Part of the clones is not present; checked against another copy, under half of the missing clones reflect an unresolved V gene, and the others are unexplained. V and J calls and clone size are given by that table; D and trimming were obtained from the DNA. A total of around 91,000 clones appear in this sample, around 84% of them only once. Of the sample, around 5.4% falls within the top ten clones.

The CDR3 numbers 17 residues from cysteine through phenylalanine. The kept DNA is CDR3 alone, 51 bases in frame from the first base. Germline trimming amounts to 3 bases on V and 0 bases on J, with 5 as the count of junction bases outside the gene matches. From a lookup of the germline V gene (reference sequence), CDR1 and CDR2 are SEHNR and FQNEAQ. The receptor's source is a human donor with chronic lymphocytic leukemia. The sample was PBMCs, taken before ibrutinib treatment. This sequence uses TRBV7-9 and TRBJ1-5, with 10 bases in between that match TRBD1. Here is the DNA: TGTGCCAGCAGCTTTGACAGGGGGCTCTATAGCAATCAGCCCCAGCATTTT. It translates as CASSFDRGLYSNQPQHF.